One T cell receptor beta chain is described in this entry. The method was immunoSEQ multiplex PCR; TCRdb's version includes in-frame clones alone and lacks a portion of them. The table has tens of thousands of clones, around 90% seen once. Trimming removed 11 bases at V and 1 base at J, with 15 bases between. The CDR3 consists of 14 residues. Germline values: CDR1 MNHEY, CDR2 SVGAGI. This sample was included in a study of sequential checkpoint blockade in melanoma. As for treatment: randomized to nivolumab then ipilimumab (arm A) or the reverse (arm B). Patients had received no earlier DNA-damaging chemotherapy.

The chain recombines TRBV6-5 with TRBJ2-1; possible D gene TRBD2, 5 bases. Sequenced here: CD8+ T cells sorted from blood (inferred from file names), sampled from a patient given nivolumab and ipilimumab in sequence. This TCR came from a human donor with melanoma. The CDR3: CAGTVRGSYNEQFF. For the CDR3, the DNA is TGTGCCGGAACCGTCCGGGGTTCCTACAATGAGCAGTTCTTC.